The 14 T cell receptor beta chains in this list originate from one sample, sequenced in a study of beta chain features in type 1 diabetes. Every bit of the isolated RNA underwent reverse transcription, so sequencing read expressed TCRB transcripts. Produced via immunoSEQ multiplex PCR; TCRdb's table is partial and in-frame only. The repertoire holds some 500,000 clones, with over 10% as singletons. The sequenced sample consisted of naive CD4+ T cells from blood. The origin of the receptors is a woman in her late teens or twenties in good health.

This clone was picked up a small number of times. The chain joins TRBV29-1 to TRBJ2-7, with 7 bases aligning to TRBD2. CDR3 length: 15 residues. V lost 6 bases and J lost 6; bases outside the gene matches: 17. Germline values: CDR1 SQVTM, CDR2 ANQGSEA. CDR3 coding DNA: TGCAGCGTCGGGCCGCCCCGCGCGGGAGCCGGCGAGCAGTACTTC. Translated: CSVGPPRAGAGEQYF.

J is TRBJ1-1 and V is TRBV7-2; no reliable D call. V lost 5 bases, J lost 3 bases, and 16 bases lay in between. CDR1 SGHTA and CDR2 FQGNSA come from the germline V gene. The CDR3 is 15 amino acids. The CDR3 protein is CASSPRPWDYTEAFF. CDR3 sequence (DNA): TGTGCCAGCAGCCCCCGTCCTTGGGATTACACTGAAGCTTTCTTT.

V gene TRBV28 combines with J gene TRBJ1-2; D gene uncertain. Germline loops: CDR1 MDHEN, CDR2 SYDVKM. V lost 3 bases and J 4 bases, leaving 12 bases between the germline ends. The CDR3 has 14 amino acids. CDR3 region: CASSFVGNSYGYTF. The CDR3 coding sequence is TGTGCCAGCAGTTTTGTTGGGAATAGCTATGGCTACACCTTC.

The CDR3 loop is CSVQLSADGFGELFF. CDR3 nucleotides: TGCAGCGTTCAATTATCAGCGGATGGGTTTGGGGAGCTGTTTTTT. This chain links TRBV29-1 with TRBJ2-2, with D possibly matching TRBD2 (5 bases). V lost 5 bases and J lost 8, with 21 bases in between. This CDR3 region has 15 residues. In germline, CDR1 is SQVTM, CDR2 ANQGSEA.

The chain employs TRBV9 and TRBJ1-3, with D possibly matching TRBD1 (6 bases). Germline assignment: CDR1 SGDLS and CDR2 YYNGEE. The CDR3 spans 15 residues. V was pared by 3 bases and J by 7 bases, with 17 bases between. CDR3 nucleotide sequence: TGTGCCAGCAGCGCTGGGGCAGGGGTTCGGAACACCATATATTTT. This sequence encodes CASSAGAGVRNTIYF.

The chain carries TRBV5-6 and TRBJ2-7; D perhaps matches TRBD1 (6 bases). Trimming cost V 4 bases and J 2 bases, with 16 bases left between them. The V gene's germline CDR1 is SGHDT and CDR2 YYEEEE. The CDR3 is 15 residues long. CDR3 residues: CASSPRARGAYEQYF. The CDR3 DNA reads as TGTGCCAGCAGCCCGAGGGCCAGGGGAGCCTACGAGCAGTACTTC.

The gene calls are TRBV29-1 and TRBJ2-3; D ambiguous. Germline values: CDR1 SQVTM, CDR2 ANQGSEA. This CDR3 comprises 14 residues. Trimming took off 2 bases at V and 1 base at J, with 10 bases between the two ends. CDR3: CSVEKTLGTDTQYF. CDR3 nucleotide sequence: TGCAGCGTTGAAAAGACCTTAGGCACAGATACGCAGTATTTT.

A few counts support this clone. The chain combines TRBV7-2 with TRBJ2-4; 7 bases line up with TRBD1. The V gene end was trimmed by 5 bases and the J gene end by 4 bases; junction bases not matched to a gene: 14. Germline loops: CDR1 SGHTA, CDR2 FQGNSA. This CDR3 comprises 17 residues. CDR3 amino acids: CASSRRRTGLSKNIQYF. The CDR3 nucleotides read TGTGCCAGCAGCCGTCGTCGGACAGGCCTATCAAAAAACATTCAGTACTTC. Using reference TRBV7-2 and TRBJ2-4 for the parts outside the CDR3, the full variable domain is GAGVSQSPSNKVTEKGKDVELRCDPISGHTALYWYRQSLGQGLEFLIYFQGNSAPDKSGLPSDRFSAERTGGSVSTLTIQRTQQEDSAVYLCASSRRRTGLSKNIQYFGAGTRLSVL.

This clone was seen ten or more times. The V and J genes are TRBV19 and TRBJ1-5; D is uncertain. V lost 5 bases to trimming and J lost 5 bases, with 7 bases between them. Germline V gives CDR1 LNHDA, CDR2 SQIVND (reference sequence). CDR3 length equals 12 residues. The CDR3 sequence is CASSAQYQPQHF. The CDR3 DNA sequence: TGTGCCAGTAGTGCACAGTATCAGCCCCAGCATTTT. Together with reference TRBV19 and TRBJ1-5, the CDR3 gives the full variable domain: DGGITQSPKYLFRKEGQNVTLSCEQNLNHDAMYWYRQDPGQGLRLIYYSQIVNDFQKGDIAEGYSVSREKKESFPLTVTSAQKNPTAFYLCASSAQYQPQHFGDGTRLSIL.

DNA of the CDR3: TGTGCCAGCAGTCTCCTCAAAAAACTGTTTTTT. Translating gives CASSLLKKLFF. This chain connects TRBV28 to TRBJ1-4, with no clear D. The CDR3 is 11 amino acids. Germline CDR1 is MDHEN and CDR2 is SYDVKM. V lost 5 bases to trimming and J lost 9 bases, with 7 bases between them.

The sample holds a few counts of this clone. The V and J genes are TRBV4-1 and TRBJ2-4; D is possibly TRBD1 (5 bases). V lost 1 base and J lost 8, with 18 bases in between. The CDR3 has 16 residues. Per the germline V gene, CDR1 is MGHRA and CDR2 is YSYEKL. This chain's CDR3 is CASSQVVIGVGYIQYF. CDR3 DNA sequence: TGCGCCAGCAGCCAAGTGGTAATAGGGGTGGGTTACATTCAGTACTTC.

The chain recombines TRBV5-1 with TRBJ2-1; D unresolved. Looked up from germline, CDR1 is SGHRS and CDR2 is YFSETQ. The CDR3 runs 13 residues. V lost 4 bases and J lost 4, with 9 bases in between. The CDR3 protein is CASSPVGYNEQFF. CDR3 sequence (DNA): TGCGCCAGCAGCCCGGTCGGTTACAATGAGCAGTTCTTC.

The chain recombines TRBV5-1 with TRBJ2-3; 7 bases agree with TRBD2. The length of the CDR3 is 17 residues. J gave up 4 bases and V 2 bases, and 13 bases lay outside the gene matches. Germline V CDR1 and CDR2: SGHRS, YFSETQ. The CDR3 here is CASSLGLLAEVADTQYF. The CDR3 DNA reads TGCGCCAGCAGCTTAGGTCTCCTAGCGGAAGTGGCAGATACGCAGTATTTT. Full variable domain (outside the CDR3, taken from reference TRBV5-1 and TRBJ2-3): KAGVTQTPRYLIKTRGQQVTLSCSPISGHRSVSWYQQTPGQGLQFLFEYFSETQRNKGNFPGRFSGRQFSNSRSEMNVSTLELGDSALYLCASSLGLLAEVADTQYFGPGTRLTVL.

In this sample, this clone turned up a few times. J is TRBJ2-1 and V is TRBV7-3; D gene unclear. The V and J ends lost 5 bases and 7 bases respectively, with 12 bases between them. CDR1 and CDR2 from the germline V gene are SGHTA and FQGTGA. The CDR3 sequence is 13 residues long. CDR3 in amino acids: CASSAGWKNEQFF. The CDR3 region has the DNA TGTGCCAGCAGCGCCGGATGGAAGAATGAGCAGTTCTTC.